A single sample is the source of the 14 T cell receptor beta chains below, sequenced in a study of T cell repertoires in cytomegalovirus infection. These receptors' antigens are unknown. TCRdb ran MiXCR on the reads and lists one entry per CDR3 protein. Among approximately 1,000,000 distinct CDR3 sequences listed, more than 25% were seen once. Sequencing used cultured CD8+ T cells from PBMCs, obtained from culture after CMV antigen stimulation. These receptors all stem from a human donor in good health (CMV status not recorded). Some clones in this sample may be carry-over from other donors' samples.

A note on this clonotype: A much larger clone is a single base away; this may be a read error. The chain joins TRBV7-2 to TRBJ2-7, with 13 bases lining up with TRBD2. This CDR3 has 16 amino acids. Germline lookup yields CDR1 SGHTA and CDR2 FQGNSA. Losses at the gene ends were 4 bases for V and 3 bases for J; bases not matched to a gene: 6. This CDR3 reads CASSSVRLAGGYEQYF. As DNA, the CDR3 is TGTGCCAGCAGCTCGGTGAGACTAGCGGGGGGCTACGAGCAGTACTTC. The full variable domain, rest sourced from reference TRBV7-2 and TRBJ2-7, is GAGVSQSPSNKVTEKGKDVELRCDPISGHTALYWYRQSLGQGLEFLIYFQGNSAPDKSGLPSDRFSAERTGGSVSTLTIQRTQQEDSAVYLCASSSVRLAGGYEQYFGPGTRLTVT.

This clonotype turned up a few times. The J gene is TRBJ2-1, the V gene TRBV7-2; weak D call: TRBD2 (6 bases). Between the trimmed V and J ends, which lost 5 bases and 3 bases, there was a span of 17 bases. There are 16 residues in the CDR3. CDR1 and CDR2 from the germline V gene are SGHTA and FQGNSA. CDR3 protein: CASSPLWGDHYNEQFF. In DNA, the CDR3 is TGTGCCAGCAGCCCCCTCTGGGGGGATCACTACAATGAGCAGTTCTTC.

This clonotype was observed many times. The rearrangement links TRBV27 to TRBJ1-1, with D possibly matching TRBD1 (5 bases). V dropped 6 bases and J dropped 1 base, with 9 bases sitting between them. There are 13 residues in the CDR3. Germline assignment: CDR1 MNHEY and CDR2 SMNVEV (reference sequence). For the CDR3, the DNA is TGTGCCAGCAGCTTCGGGGGGAACACTGAAGCTTTCTTT. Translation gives CASSFGGNTEAFF.

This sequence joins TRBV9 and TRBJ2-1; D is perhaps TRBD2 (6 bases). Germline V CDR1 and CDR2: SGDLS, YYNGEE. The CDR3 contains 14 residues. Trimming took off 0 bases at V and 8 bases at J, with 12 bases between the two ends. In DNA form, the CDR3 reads TGTGCCAGCAGCGTAGGGGGGGATTGGGATGAGCAGTTCTTC. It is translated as CASSVGGDWDEQFF.

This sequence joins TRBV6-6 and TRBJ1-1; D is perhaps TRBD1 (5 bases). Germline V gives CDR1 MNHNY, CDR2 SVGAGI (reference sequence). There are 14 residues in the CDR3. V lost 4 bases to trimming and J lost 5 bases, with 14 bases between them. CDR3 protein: CASSFIAGETEAFF. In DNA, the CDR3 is TGTGCCAGCAGTTTTATAGCGGGGGAAACTGAAGCTTTCTTT.

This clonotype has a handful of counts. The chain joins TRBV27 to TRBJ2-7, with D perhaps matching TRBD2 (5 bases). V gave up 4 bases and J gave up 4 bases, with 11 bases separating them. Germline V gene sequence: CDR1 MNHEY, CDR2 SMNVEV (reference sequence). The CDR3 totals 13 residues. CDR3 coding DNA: TGTGCCAGCAGTTCGGACTTCCGATACGAGCAGTACTTC. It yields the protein CASSSDFRYEQYF.

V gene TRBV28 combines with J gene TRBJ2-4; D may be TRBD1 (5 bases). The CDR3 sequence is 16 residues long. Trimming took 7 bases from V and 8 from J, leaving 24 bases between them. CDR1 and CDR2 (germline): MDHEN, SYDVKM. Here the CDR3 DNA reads TGTGCCAGCACTTATTCGATCTTGGACAAAAGAGACATTCAGTACTTC. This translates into CASTYSILDKRDIQYF.

The CDR3 protein is CASVDISYNEQFF. In DNA form, the CDR3 reads TGTGCCTCCGTGGACATCTCCTACAATGAGCAGTTCTTC. The rearrangement joins TRBV28 to TRBJ2-1, with a weak D call TRBD1 (5 bases). Per germline, CDR1 MDHEN and CDR2 SYDVKM. V lost 11 bases and J 0 bases, leaving 11 bases between the germline ends. This CDR3 spans 13 amino acids.

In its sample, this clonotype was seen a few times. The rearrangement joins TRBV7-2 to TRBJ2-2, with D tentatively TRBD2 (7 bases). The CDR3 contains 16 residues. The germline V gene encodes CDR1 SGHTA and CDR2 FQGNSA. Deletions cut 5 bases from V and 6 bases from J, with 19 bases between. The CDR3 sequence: CASSIPRVGGPGELFF. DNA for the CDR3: TGTGCCAGCAGCATCCCAAGAGTCGGGGGGCCCGGGGAGCTGTTTTTT.

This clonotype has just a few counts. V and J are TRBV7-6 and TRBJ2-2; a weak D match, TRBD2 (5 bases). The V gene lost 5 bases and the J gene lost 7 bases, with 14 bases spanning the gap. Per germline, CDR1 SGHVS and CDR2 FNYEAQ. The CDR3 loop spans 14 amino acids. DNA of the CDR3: TGTGCCAGCAGCCTCACAGCGGCGGTCGGGGAGCTGTTTTTT. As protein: CASSLTAAVGELFF.

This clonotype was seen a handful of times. CDR3 nucleotides: TGTGCCAGCAGCCCTCGACTGTGGTCCCCAGATACGCAGTATTTT. Residues: CASSPRLWSPDTQYF. The chain recombines TRBV13 with TRBJ2-3; D remains ambiguous. The CDR3 runs 15 residues. CDR1 is PRHDT, CDR2 FYEKMQ, per germline (reference sequence). Between the trimmed V and J ends, which lost 5 bases and 4 bases, there was a span of 16 bases. Combining the CDR3 with reference TRBV13 and TRBJ2-3 gives the whole variable domain AAGVIQSPRHLIKEKRETATLKCYPIPRHDTVYWYQQGPGQDPQFLISFYEKMQSDKGSIPDRFSAQQFSDYHSELNMSSLELGDSALYFCASSPRLWSPDTQYFGPGTRLTVL.

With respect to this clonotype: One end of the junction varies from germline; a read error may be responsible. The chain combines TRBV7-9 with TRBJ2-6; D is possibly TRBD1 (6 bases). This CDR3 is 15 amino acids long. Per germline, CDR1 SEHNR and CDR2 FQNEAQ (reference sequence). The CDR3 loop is CVSSLQGLGANVLTF. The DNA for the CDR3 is TGTGTCAGCAGCTTACAGGGTCTTGGGGCCAACGTCCTGACTTTC.

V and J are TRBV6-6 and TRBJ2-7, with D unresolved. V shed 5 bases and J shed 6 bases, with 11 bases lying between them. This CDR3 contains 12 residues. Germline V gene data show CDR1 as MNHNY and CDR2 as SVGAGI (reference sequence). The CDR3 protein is CASSPDVSEQYF. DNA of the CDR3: TGTGCCAGCAGTCCGGACGTCAGCGAGCAGTACTTC.

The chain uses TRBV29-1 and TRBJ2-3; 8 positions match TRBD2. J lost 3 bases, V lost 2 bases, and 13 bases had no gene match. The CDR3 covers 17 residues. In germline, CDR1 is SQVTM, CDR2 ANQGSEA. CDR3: CSVEQRVAGGSTDTQYF. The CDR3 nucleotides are TGCAGCGTTGAACAAAGAGTGGCGGGGGGCTCTACAGATACGCAGTATTTT.